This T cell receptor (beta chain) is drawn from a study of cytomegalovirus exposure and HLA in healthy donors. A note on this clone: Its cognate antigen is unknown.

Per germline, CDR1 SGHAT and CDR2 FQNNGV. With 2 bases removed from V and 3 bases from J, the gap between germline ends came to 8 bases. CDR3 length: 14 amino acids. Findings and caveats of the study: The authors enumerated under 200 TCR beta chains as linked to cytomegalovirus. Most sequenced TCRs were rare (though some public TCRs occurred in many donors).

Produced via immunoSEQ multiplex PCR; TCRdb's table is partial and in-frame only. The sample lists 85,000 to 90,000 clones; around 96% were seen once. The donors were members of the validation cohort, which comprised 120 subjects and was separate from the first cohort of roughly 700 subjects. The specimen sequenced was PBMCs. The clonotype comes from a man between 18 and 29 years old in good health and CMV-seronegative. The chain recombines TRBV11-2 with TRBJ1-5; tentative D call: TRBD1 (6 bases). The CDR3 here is CASSLNRDNQPQHF. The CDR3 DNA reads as TGTGCCAGCAGCTTAAACAGGGACAATCAGCCCCAGCATTTT.